This T cell receptor (beta chain) stems from a study of shared clonotypes between healthy human individuals. Study findings and constraints: Naive CD4 clonotypes overlapped across a handful of donors at approximately 5.5%. The generation probabilities recorded for non-shared clonotypes fell below those of clonotypes shared by all four donors.

Germline lookup yields CDR1 MNHNS and CDR2 SASEGT. The V gene lost 3 bases and the J gene lost 0 bases, with 15 bases spanning the gap. The CDR3 spans 16 residues. The study drew its donors from healthy HIV-negative adults without recent acute infections or vaccinations. Every contributor of samples was a Caucasian grown-up residing in Nashville, Tennessee. The table came from immunoSEQ multiplex PCR; TCRdb's copy has only in-frame clones and leaves some out. Among approximately 2.3 million clones listed, about 92% were seen once. This clone was seen once. Its antigen is still unknown. This receptor was obtained from a man between 18 and 29 years old in good health. Some clones in this sample may be carry-over from other donors' samples. The sample taken for sequencing was naive CD4+ T cells from PBMCs. Subset indicated: CD45RA+ positively selected. The genes are TRBV6-1 and TRBJ2-7; the D gene could be TRBD1 or TRBD2 (5 bases each). CDR3 in amino acids: CASSDQPGRNSYEQYF. Here the CDR3 DNA reads TGTGCCAGCAGTGACCAGCCGGGACGGAACTCCTACGAGCAGTACTTC.